These T cell receptor beta chains were read from a single sample in a study of cytomegalovirus exposure and HLA in healthy donors. Some clones are missing from TCRdb's copy, which holds only in-frame ones; the method was immunoSEQ multiplex PCR. The sample records around 100,000 clones, about 9.5% being singletons. The sequencing input was PBMCs. These receptors were collected from a man aged 35 to 55 in good health and CMV-seropositive. Both conserved end residues are part of each CDR3. For some rows the clone size is stated as once, few or many, or as a class when expanded; others skip it.

j_gene | abundance | v_gene | CDR3aa
TRBJ2-7 | - | TRBV27 | CASSLARGWEQYF
TRBJ2-1 | - | TRBV19 | CASSIDLTSGTYNEQFF
TRBJ2-1 | - | TRBV28 | CASSLSGRLFNEQFF
TRBJ2-2 | - | TRBV10-3 | CAISPSDSNTGELFF
- | - | TRBV6-1 | CASTRLDLYEQYF
TRBJ2-7 | few | TRBV5-1 | CASSSHPGTGSHEQYF
TRBJ1-3 | - | TRBV7-9 | CASSSGLSSSGNTIYF
TRBJ2-5 | few | TRBV27 | CASMDGQGHLETQYF
TRBJ2-1 | - | TRBV9 | CASSVSGTPYNEQFF
TRBJ1-1 | - | TRBV10-3 | CAISGTGQPTEAFF
TRBJ2-7 | - | TRBV10-3 | CAISEASGSIEQYF
TRBJ2-1 | - | TRBV6-6 | CASTPTPSSYNEQFF
TRBJ1-2 | - | TRBV6-1 | CASSAGLGYTF
TRBJ2-7 | few | TRBV6-6 | CASSVPGQWYEQYF